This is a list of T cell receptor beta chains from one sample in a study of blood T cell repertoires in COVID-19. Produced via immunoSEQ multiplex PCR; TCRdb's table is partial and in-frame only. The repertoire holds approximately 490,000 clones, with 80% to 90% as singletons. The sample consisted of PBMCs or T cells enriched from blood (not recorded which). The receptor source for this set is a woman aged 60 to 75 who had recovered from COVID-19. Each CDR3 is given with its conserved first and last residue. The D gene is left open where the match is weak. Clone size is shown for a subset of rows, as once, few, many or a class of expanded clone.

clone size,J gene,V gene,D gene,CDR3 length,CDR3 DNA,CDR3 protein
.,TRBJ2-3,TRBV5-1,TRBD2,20,TGCGCCAGCAGCCCGTTAATAGTCCCGGGACTAGCGGGGGGGACGGATACGCAGTATTTT,CASSPLIVPGLAGGTDTQYF
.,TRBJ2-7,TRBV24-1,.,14,TGTGCCACCAGCCCGGCGGGCAGCTCCTACGAGCAGTACTTC,CATSPAGSSYEQYF
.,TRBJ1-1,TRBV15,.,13,TGTGCCACCAGCAGAGACCGAACAGTCAGAGCTTTCTTT,CATSRDRTVRAFF
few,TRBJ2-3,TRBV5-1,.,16,TGCGCCAGCAGCTCCGGGACTTACCTTCTCACAGATACGCAGTATTTT,CASSSGTYLLTDTQYF
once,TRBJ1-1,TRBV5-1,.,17,TGCGCCAGAGAGATCGACCGTTCGGGGAGAGGGAACACTGAAGCTTTCTTT,CAREIDRSGRGNTEAFF
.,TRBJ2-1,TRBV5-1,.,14,TGCGCCAGCAGCCAGGGCGGAACCTACAATGAGCAGTTCTTC,CASSQGGTYNEQFF
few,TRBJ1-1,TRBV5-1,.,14,TGCGCCAGCAGCACTCAGACAGAGAACACTGAAGCTTTCTTT,CASSTQTENTEAFF
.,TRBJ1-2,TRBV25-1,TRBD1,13,TGTGCCAGCAGTCCAACAGGGGGCCGGGGCTACACCTTC,CASSPTGGRGYTF
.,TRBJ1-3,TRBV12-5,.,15,TGTGCTAGTGGGACTCCGACAGCGACTGGAAACACCATATATTTT,CASGTPTATGNTIYF
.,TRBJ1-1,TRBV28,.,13,TGTGTCATACAACAGGGAGAGAACACTGAAGCTTTCTTT,CVIQQGENTEAFF
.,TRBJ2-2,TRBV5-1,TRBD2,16,TGCGCCAGCAGCCCAACTAGCGGGTTGAACACCGGGGAGCTGTTTTTT,CASSPTSGLNTGELFF
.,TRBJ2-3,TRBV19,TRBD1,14,TGTGCCAGTAGCGGGGACAGGGGGGTCGATACGCAGTATTTT,CASSGDRGVDTQYF
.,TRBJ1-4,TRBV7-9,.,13,TGTGCCAGCAGTCGGGACACCGGTGAAAAACTGTTTTTT,CASSRDTGEKLFF
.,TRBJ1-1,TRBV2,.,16,TGTGCCAGCAGTGAAGACGGAGGGGCAGGGAACACTGAAGCTTTCTTT,CASSEDGGAGNTEAFF
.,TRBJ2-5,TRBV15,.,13,TGTGCCACCAGCAGAGCTCTCCTGGAGACCCAGTACTTC,CATSRALLETQYF
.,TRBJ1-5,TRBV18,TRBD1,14,TGTGCCAGCTCCGGGACAGGGGGCGATCAGCCCCAGCATTTT,CASSGTGGDQPQHF
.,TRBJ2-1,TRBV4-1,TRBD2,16,TGCGCCAGCAGCAGGGGACTAGCGGGGGGGCTCAGTGAGCAGTTCTTC,CASSRGLAGGLSEQFF
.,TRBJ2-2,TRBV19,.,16,TGTGCCAGTAGTATTAGTAGGGGGACCCGGAACGGGGAGCTGTTTTTT,CASSISRGTRNGELFF
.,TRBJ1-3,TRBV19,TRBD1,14,TGTGCCACTGGACAGGGCTTTTCTGGAAACACCATATATTTT,CATGQGFSGNTIYF
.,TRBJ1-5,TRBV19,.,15,TGTGCCAGTAGTACTACTCGACATTGGGATCAGCCCCAGCATTTT,CASSTTRHWDQPQHF
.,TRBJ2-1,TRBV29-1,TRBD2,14,TGCAGCGTTGAACCCAGCGGGGTTGACAATGAGCAGTTCTTC,CSVEPSGVDNEQFF
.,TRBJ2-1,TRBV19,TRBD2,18,TGTGCCAGTAGTCTCCTTGGACTAGCGGGGGGTCTTTACAATGAGCAGTTCTTC,CASSLLGLAGGLYNEQFF
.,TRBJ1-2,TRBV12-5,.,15,TGTGCTAGTGGTTTGGTGCGACAGATCCACTATGGCTACACCTTC,CASGLVRQIHYGYTF
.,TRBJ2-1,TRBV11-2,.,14,TGTGCCAGCAGCTTAGATTTTGGCAGCGATGAGCAGTTCTTC,CASSLDFGSDEQFF
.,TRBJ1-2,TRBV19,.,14,TGTGCCAGTAGTATGATAGGCAGGGGATATGGCTACACCTTC,CASSMIGRGYGYTF
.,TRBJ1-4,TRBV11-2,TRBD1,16,TGTGCCAGCAGCTCCTTAAGGGGGCGCGGGGGGTTGAAACTGTTTTTT,CASSSLRGRGGLKLFF
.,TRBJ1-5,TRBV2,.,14,TGTGCCAGCAGTGAGGGACATAGCAATCAGCCCCAGCATTTT,CASSEGHSNQPQHF
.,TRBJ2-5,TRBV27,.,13,TGTGCTGTTGGGGGGGCGTTGGGAGAGACCCAGTACTTC,CAVGGALGETQYF
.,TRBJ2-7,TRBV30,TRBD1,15,TGTGCCTGGAGCCTCAAGGGACAGGGAAGGTACGAGCAGTACTTC,CAWSLKGQGRYEQYF
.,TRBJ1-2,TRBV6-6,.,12,TGTGCCAGCAGCCTTGGGGAGGGTGGCTACACCTTC,CASSLGEGGYTF
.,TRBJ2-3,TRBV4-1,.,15,TGCGCCAGCAGCCAGGGGCATACTGACACAGATACGCAGTATTTT,CASSQGHTDTDTQYF
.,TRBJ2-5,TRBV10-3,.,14,TGTGCCATCAGTGAACTAGGCGGGTCGGAGACCCAGTACTTC,CAISELGGSETQYF
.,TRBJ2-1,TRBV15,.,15,TGTGCCACCAGCCACCGGGACACCAATTACAATGAGCAGTTCTTC,CATSHRDTNYNEQFF
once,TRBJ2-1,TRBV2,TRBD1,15,TGTGCCAGCAGTGATTGGGGGACAGCCTACAATGAGCAGTTCTTC,CASSDWGTAYNEQFF
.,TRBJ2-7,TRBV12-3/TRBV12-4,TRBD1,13,TGTGCCAGCAGTGAGACAGGGCCCTACGAGCAGTACTTC,CASSETGPYEQYF
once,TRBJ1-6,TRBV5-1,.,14,TGCGCCAGCAGCTTGGGGCAGGATAATTCACCCCTCCACTTT,CASSLGQDNSPLHF